The clone carrying this T cell receptor (beta chain) was seen once. Its antigen is not known. This sample is part of a study of cytomegalovirus exposure and HLA in healthy donors. Whole-study findings and limits: The investigators catalogued 150 to 200 TCR beta chains as cytomegalovirus-associated. Donor immune exposure was known only as CMV serostatus. A later analysis associated roughly 15,000 TCR beta sequences with HLA alleles at a 0.05 false discovery rate.

V dropped 1 base and J dropped 8; count of bases not matched to a gene: 10. The CDR3 is made up of 15 amino acids. Looked up from germline, CDR1 is LNHDA and CDR2 is SQIVND (reference sequence). PCR primers comprised 60 Vbeta and 13 Jbeta primers. Profiled with immunoSEQ multiplex PCR; TCRdb holds only in-frame clones, not every one. This table holds approximately 130,000 clones, around 81% found once. The sequenced sample consisted of PBMCs. The clonotype originates from a young man in good health and CMV-seronegative. The rearrangement uses TRBV19 and TRBJ1-2, with 7 nucleotides matching TRBD1. CDR3 in amino acids: CASSIAPDGGGGYTF. CDR3 sequence (DNA): TGTGCCAGTAGTATAGCCCCGGACGGAGGGGGCGGCTACACCTTC.